This TCR beta chain appears in the sequencing data of a study of blood T cell repertoires in COVID-19. The wider study: The study drew acute and convalescent COVID-19 samples from the United States, Italy and Spain.

Germline lookup yields CDR1 SSHAT and CDR2 FNYEAQ (reference sequence). The CDR3 spans 16 residues. Trimming removed 5 bases from V and 2 bases from J; junction bases left unmatched: 6. In the authors' methods: Amplification from reference gene primers served as the basis for estimated nucleated cell counts. The assay was immunoSEQ multiplex PCR, and TCRdb's table has in-frame clones only and misses some. V and J calls and clone size follow that table, whereas D and trimming were derived from the DNA. The sample includes roughly 330,000 clones, more than 70% seen only once; the top ten take around 1.7%.

This sequence joins TRBV7-7 and TRBJ2-1, with 10 nucleotides matching TRBD1. This clonotype was obtained from a woman between 50 and 59 years old with acute or convalescent COVID-19. Sequencing was done on a sample of peripheral blood. In nucleotides, the CDR3 is TGTGCCAGCAGCGCAACGACAGGGGGCGCCTACAATGAGCAGTTCTTC. Encoded protein: CASSATTGGAYNEQFF.